The 19 T cell receptor beta chains in this list originate from one sample, sequenced in a study of blood T cell repertoires in COVID-19 (dated by TCRdb to 2018 to 2021). To prepare the library, the immunoSEQ multiplex PCR assay was applied. As stored in TCRdb, this immuneACCESS dataset retains in-frame rearrangements with V and J assigned. A fraction of the clones does not appear; measured against another copy, unresolved V genes explain less than half of the discrepancy, and the remainder lacks a known reason. The sample table contains about 130,000 clones; only one count was recorded for around 83% of them. Roughly 4% of the sample goes to the ten largest clones. Sequences were obtained from peripheral blood. Receptor source: a human donor in a cohort sampled during active COVID-19.

The chain is built from TRBV11-3 and TRBJ2-3; TRBD1 agrees at 8 bases. The CDR3 sequence is 15 residues long. Per germline, CDR1 SGHNT and CDR2 YENEEA. The V and J ends lost 3 bases and 2 bases, in that order; junction bases with no gene match: 4. CDR3 protein: CASSLGQEYTDTQYF. CDR3 coding DNA: TGTGCCAGCAGCTTGGGACAGGAATACACAGATACGCAGTATTTT.

The J gene is TRBJ1-6, the V gene TRBV9; TRBD1 matches at 7 bases. The CDR3 sequence is 14 residues long. Germline V gene sequence: CDR1 SGDLS, CDR2 YYNGEE. V shed 0 bases, J shed 9 bases, and the junction held 3 bases outside the gene matches. The CDR3 DNA sequence: TGTGCCAGCAGCGTAGAGGGACAGACTTCACCCCTCCACTTT. This translates into CASSVEGQTSPLHF.

The genes are TRBV27 and TRBJ2-2; 9 bases are a match to TRBD2. The CDR3 extends over 16 amino acids. Germline CDR1 is MNHEY and CDR2 is SMNVEV (reference sequence). The V and J ends lost 2 bases and 1 base, in that order; junction bases with no gene match: 2. CDR3 DNA sequence: TGTGCCAGCAGTTTAACTAGCGGGCAGAACACCGGGGAGCTGTTTTTT. It is translated as CASSLTSGQNTGELFF.

The chain has TRBV6-5 and TRBJ2-2; 7 bases align to TRBD1. This CDR3 comprises 13 residues. The J segment lost 6 bases and the V segment lost 7 bases, leaving 5 bases of the junction unmatched. Germline loops: CDR1 MNHEY, CDR2 SVGAGI. CDR3 residues: CASTTGAPGELFF. The CDR3 DNA is TGTGCCAGCACAACAGGGGCCCCCGGGGAGCTGTTTTTT.

V is TRBV6-4 and J is TRBJ2-3; 8 positions agree with TRBD2. Germline CDR1 and CDR2: MRHNA and SNTAGT. The CDR3 contains 14 residues. With 4 bases clipped from V and 4 bases from J, the junction kept 4 bases outside the gene matches. CDR3 in amino acids: CASSARGGADTQYF. In DNA, the CDR3 is TGTGCCAGCAGTGCTCGGGGGGGGGCAGATACGCAGTATTTT.

The chain is built from TRBV7-9 and TRBJ1-2; D may be TRBD1 (5 bases). CDR3 size: 14 residues. V lost 2 bases to trimming and J lost 4 bases, with 11 bases between them. Germline assignment: CDR1 SEHNR and CDR2 FQNEAQ (reference sequence). In DNA form, the CDR3 reads TGTGCCAGCAGCTTAACCACAGGAACCTATGGCTACACCTTC. Protein sequence: CASSLTTGTYGYTF.

Concerning this clone itself: A junction boundary mismatches the germline segment, possibly from a read error. The gene calls are TRBV7-8 and TRBJ1-1; D call uncertain. The CDR3 loop spans 14 amino acids. CDR1 is SGHVS and CDR2 is FQNEAQ in the germline V gene. CDR3: CASTLGSWNTEAFF. The CDR3 DNA follows: TGTGCCAGCACCTTAGGGAGCTGGAACACTGAAGCTTTCTTT.

The CDR3 protein is CASSNALLGGYGYTF. The CDR3 DNA follows: TGTGCCAGTAGCAACGCACTACTTGGAGGGTATGGCTACACCTTC. V gene TRBV19 combines with J gene TRBJ1-2; the D is unclear. Deletions cut 6 bases from V and 5 bases from J, with 19 bases between. This CDR3 is built from 15 residues. Germline V gene sequence: CDR1 LNHDA, CDR2 SQIVND (reference sequence).

This chain joins TRBV4-1 and TRBJ2-1; 14 bases fit TRBD2. In germline, CDR1 is MGHRA, CDR2 YSYEKL. J gave up 9 bases and V 0 bases, and 10 bases lay outside the gene matches. The CDR3 is 18 residues long. CDR3 amino acids: CASSQDIPTSGRAIEQFF. The CDR3 DNA reads as TGCGCCAGCAGCCAAGATATTCCGACTAGCGGGAGGGCCATTGAGCAGTTCTTC.

The chain has TRBV7-2 and TRBJ2-4; D perhaps matches TRBD2 (5 bases). V lost 5 bases and J lost 8, with 16 bases in between. The germline CDR1 and CDR2 sequences are SGHTA and FQGNSA. This CDR3 comprises 14 residues. For the CDR3, the DNA is TGTGCCAGCAGCCGGACCTTTTCCGGGGACATTCAGTACTTC. Its protein product is CASSRTFSGDIQYF.

This sequence joins TRBV12-3 or TRBV12-4 and TRBJ2-3, with 10 bases fitting TRBD2. V lost 6 bases to trimming and J lost 12 bases; unmatched junction nucleotides: 6. The CDR3 has 12 amino acids. The CDR3 is CASRTSGITQYF. CDR3 DNA: TGTGCCAGCAGAACTAGCGGGATTACACAGTATTTT.

The chain joins TRBV2 to TRBJ2-1; 8 positions agree with TRBD2. This CDR3 contains 19 residues. Germline V lookup: CDR1 SNHLY, CDR2 FYNNEI. Trimming took 7 bases from V and 5 from J; bases not matched to a gene: 22. Here the CDR3 DNA reads TGTGCCAGCACCCTCAGACAGTCAGTAATCGCGGGAGGTGACAATGAGCAGTTCTTC. As protein: CASTLRQSVIAGGDNEQFF.

This clone was seen only a few times. The chain combines TRBV27 with TRBJ1-5; maybe TRBD1 (5 bases). The germline V gene encodes CDR1 MNHEY and CDR2 SMNVEV (reference sequence). V was cut by 5 bases and J by 5 bases, with 10 bases left in between. CDR3 length: 13 residues. The CDR3 bases are TGTGCCAGCAGTCGGCAGGGCTATCAGCCCCAGCATTTT. It encodes CASSRQGYQPQHF.

The chain links TRBV5-1 to TRBJ2-3, with D possibly TRBD2 on 6 matching bases. The CDR3 extends over 16 amino acids. Germline assignment: CDR1 SGHRS and CDR2 YFSETQ. V was cut by 6 bases and J by 1 base, with 18 bases left in between. DNA for the CDR3: TGCGCCAGCAAGGGTGGGGGACTCACGGGCACAGATACGCAGTATTTT. This encodes CASKGGGLTGTDTQYF. The variable domain in full, completed from reference TRBV5-1 and TRBJ2-3, reads KAGVTQTPRYLIKTRGQQVTLSCSPISGHRSVSWYQQTPGQGLQFLFEYFSETQRNKGNFPGRFSGRQFSNSRSEMNVSTLELGDSALYLCASKGGGLTGTDTQYFGPGTRLTVL.

The chain joins TRBV7-9 to TRBJ1-2, with D uncertain. The V gene's germline CDR1 is SEHNR and CDR2 FQNEAQ (reference sequence). The V and J ends lost 6 bases and 8 bases respectively, with 16 bases between them. This CDR3 region has 13 residues. The CDR3 region is CASSQHPPGGYTF. The CDR3 DNA follows: TGTGCCAGCAGTCAACACCCTCCGGGGGGCTACACCTTC.

V usage is TRBV4-3 and J usage is TRBJ2-3; TRBD2 aligns across 8 bases. CDR1 is LGHNA, CDR2 YSLEER, per germline. The CDR3 has 16 amino acids. After removal of 4 bases from V and 5 bases from J, the junction contained 11 bases not matched to a gene. The CDR3 coding sequence is TGCGCCAGCAGCCCAGGGGTAGCGGGGATGGGAGATACGCAGTATTTT. Protein product: CASSPGVAGMGDTQYF.

The chain carries TRBV2 and TRBJ2-7; 16 bases are shared with TRBD2. Germline CDR1 SNHLY, CDR2 FYNNEI. The J segment lost 1 base and the V segment lost 6 bases, leaving 9 bases of the junction unmatched. The CDR3 is 18 residues long. In DNA, the CDR3 is TGTGCCAGCAGGCCGGGACTAGCGGGGGGGCCGGGGTCCTACGAGCAGTACTTC. Translation: CASRPGLAGGPGSYEQYF.

The chain combines TRBV27 with TRBJ2-4; 10 bases agree with TRBD2. The length of the CDR3 is 14 residues. Germline trimming cut 5 bases from V and 10 bases from J; bases unmatched to any gene: 8. Per germline, CDR1 MNHEY and CDR2 SMNVEV (reference sequence). This chain's CDR3 is CASSLLTSGSIQYF. DNA of the CDR3: TGTGCCAGCAGTCTACTGACTAGCGGGTCAATTCAGTACTTC.

CDR3 bases: TGCAGCGTTGAAGGCCACAGGGGCCAACAAGAGACCCAGTACTTC. This encodes CSVEGHRGQQETQYF. This chain uses TRBV29-1 with TRBJ2-5; 7 bases map to TRBD1. The CDR3 loop spans 15 amino acids. V trimming: 1 base; J trimming: 2 bases; junction bases outside the gene matches: 7. CDR1 and CDR2 from the germline V gene are SQVTM and ANQGSEA.